These 22 T cell receptor beta chains were sequenced from one sample in a study of blood T cell repertoires in COVID-19. The method was immunoSEQ multiplex PCR; TCRdb's version includes in-frame clones alone and lacks a portion of them. The sample records some 190,000 clones, approximately 84% being singletons. Sequenced input: peripheral blood. Source of these receptors: an elderly woman with acute or convalescent COVID-19.

The rearrangement links TRBV29-1 to TRBJ2-6; D not certain. The V end lost 4 bases, the J end lost 1 base, and 5 bases lay between the germline ends. The CDR3 runs 13 residues. Germline V gene lookup returns CDR1 SQVTM and CDR2 ANQGSEA. The CDR3 loop reads CSVGVSGANVLTF. CDR3 bases: TGCAGCGTTGGAGTTTCTGGGGCCAACGTCCTGACTTTC.

The chain couples TRBV27 to TRBJ1-2; the D gene is possibly TRBD1 (6 bases). The CDR3 consists of 13 residues. The germline V gene encodes CDR1 MNHEY and CDR2 SMNVEV (reference sequence). The V and J ends lost 5 bases and 5 bases respectively, with 12 bases between them. The CDR3 here is CASSIGQSYGYTF. Here the CDR3 DNA reads TGTGCCAGCAGTATAGGACAGTCGTATGGCTACACCTTC.

The genes are TRBV10-3 and TRBJ2-5; 10 bases are shared with TRBD1. CDR1 ENHRY and CDR2 SYGVKD come from the germline V gene. J lost 5 bases, V lost 3 bases, and 12 bases had no gene match. This CDR3 has 17 residues. DNA for the CDR3: TGTGCCATCAGTGAACTGAGACCGGGACAGGGGCGGGAGACCCAGTACTTC. Its protein product is CAISELRPGQGRETQYF.

The V call is TRBV27, the J call TRBJ2-3, with 9 bases fitting TRBD2. V gave up 6 bases and J gave up 1 base; unmatched junction bases: 5. CDR3 length: 15 amino acids. Germline-derived CDR1 and CDR2 are MNHEY and SMNVEV (reference sequence). For the CDR3, the DNA is TGTGCCAGCAGACTGAGACTAGCGGGCACAGATACGCAGTATTTT. Translation gives CASRLRLAGTDTQYF.

The chain is built from TRBV25-1 and TRBJ1-3; no definite D call. The ends were cut back, 5 bases at V and 0 bases at J, with 5 bases in the middle. CDR3 length equals 13 residues. Germline V gives CDR1 MGHDK, CDR2 SYGVNS. CDR3 sequence reads: CASSIFSGNTIYF. For the CDR3, the DNA is TGTGCCAGCAGTATCTTCTCTGGAAACACCATATATTTT.

This clone was found once. This chain connects TRBV28 to TRBJ1-2; a weak D match, TRBD1 (5 bases). The CDR3 is made up of 15 amino acids. V lost 4 bases, J lost 7 bases, and 19 bases lay in between. The germline V gene encodes CDR1 MDHEN and CDR2 SYDVKM. Written as DNA, the CDR3 is TGTGCCAGCAGTTCCGGGGGACGGGGTGGAAGTGGCTACACCTTC. Its protein is CASSSGGRGGSGYTF.

The chain has TRBV7-2 and TRBJ2-1; 8 bases are a match to TRBD2. The CDR3 has 14 amino acids. V dropped 5 bases and J dropped 6; count of bases not matched to a gene: 6. CDR1 and CDR2 (germline): SGHTA, FQGNSA. The CDR3 DNA sequence: TGTGCCAGCAGCCCAGGACTAGCCTTCAATGAGCAGTTCTTC. It translates to CASSPGLAFNEQFF. The full variable domain, with the rest looked up from reference TRBV7-2 and TRBJ2-1, is GAGVSQSPSNKVTEKGKDVELRCDPISGHTALYWYRQSLGQGLEFLIYFQGNSAPDKSGLPSDRFSAERTGGSVSTLTIQRTQQEDSAVYLCASSPGLAFNEQFFGPGTRLTVL.

This clone was recorded only once. V is TRBV30 and J is TRBJ1-6; the D is unclear. CDR3 length equals 15 residues. Germline CDR1 GTSNPN, CDR2 SVGIG (reference sequence). Deletions cut 4 bases from V and 10 bases from J, with 20 bases between. The CDR3 nucleotides read TGTGCCTGGAACACCGCGGGCAGGTTCAACTCACCCCTCCACTTT. Its translation is CAWNTAGRFNSPLHF.

The chain links TRBV5-1 to TRBJ1-2; maybe TRBD1 (6 bases). Per the germline V gene, CDR1 is SGHRS and CDR2 is YFSETQ. Trimming removed 0 bases at V and 2 bases at J, with 17 bases between. This CDR3 comprises 17 residues. CDR3 region: CASSLGFGTKKNYGYTF. In nucleotides, the CDR3 is TGCGCCAGCAGCTTGGGGTTCGGGACAAAGAAAAACTATGGCTACACCTTC.

J is TRBJ1-2 and V is TRBV5-5; D is ambiguous. Between the trimmed V and J ends, which lost 2 bases and 4 bases, there was a span of 15 bases. The germline CDR1 and CDR2 sequences are SGHKS and YYEKEE (reference sequence). This CDR3 contains 15 residues. The CDR3 nucleotides are TGTGCCAGCAGCTTATGGGCAGCCGCCCTCTATGGCTACACCTTC. Protein product: CASSLWAAALYGYTF.

V usage is TRBV19 and J usage is TRBJ1-1; TRBD1 might be the D (5 bases). Germline assignment: CDR1 LNHDA and CDR2 SQIVND (reference sequence). Trimming pared 3 bases from V and 3 bases from J, leaving 11 bases between. This CDR3 region has 14 residues. CDR3 amino acids: CASSIRVRDTEAFF. CDR3 bases: TGTGCCAGTAGTATTCGAGTCAGGGACACTGAAGCTTTCTTT.

CDR3 sequence: CASRPRGGGASTDTQYF. The CDR3 DNA is TGTGCCAGCAGGCCGAGGGGTGGGGGGGCGAGCACAGATACGCAGTATTTT. The gene calls are TRBV27 and TRBJ2-3, with D possibly matching TRBD2 (7 bases). CDR1 MNHEY and CDR2 SMNVEV come from the germline V gene (reference sequence). Trimming shortened V by 6 bases and J by 0 bases, and 19 bases separated the two germline ends. The CDR3 consists of 17 residues.

The chain joins TRBV6-5 to TRBJ2-5, with D unclear. This CDR3 spans 12 amino acids. Germline CDR1 and CDR2: MNHEY and SVGAGI. V gave up 3 bases and J gave up 4 bases, with 6 bases separating them. CDR3 sequence: CASSYSGETQYF. The CDR3, as DNA: TGTGCCAGCAGTTATTCAGGAGAGACCCAGTACTTC.

The CDR3: CASSQEGGTGGRYGYTF. The CDR3 DNA follows: TGTGCCAGCAGCCAAGAAGGGGGCACAGGGGGAAGGTATGGCTACACCTTC. The genes are TRBV3-1 (or the pseudogene TRBV3-2) and TRBJ1-2; 8 positions agree with TRBD1. Unmatched junction bases numbered 11, after V lost 0 bases and J lost 5 bases. Germline CDR1 is LGHDT and CDR2 is YNNKEL (reference sequence). This CDR3 has 17 amino acids.

This clone is a singleton in its sample. The chain employs TRBV14 and TRBJ2-4, with a tentative D call TRBD1 (5 bases). The germline V gene has CDR1 SGHDN and CDR2 FVKESK. The CDR3 runs 13 residues. V lost 1 base and J lost 9, with 10 bases in between. Here the CDR3 DNA reads TGTGCCAGCAGCCAAGGGGGCGGCGGCATTCAGTACTTC. Encoded protein: CASSQGGGGIQYF.

The CDR3 reads CASSEDGVARTQYF. The CDR3 nucleotides read TGCGCCAGCAGTGAGGATGGAGTGGCGAGGACCCAGTACTTC. The V and J genes are TRBV10-2 and TRBJ2-5, with D unclear. The CDR3 is 14 amino acids. Germline V CDR1 and CDR2: WSHSY, SAAADI. Trimming took off 2 bases at V and 7 bases at J, with 14 bases between the two ends.

This clone occurred once. The rearrangement uses TRBV18 and TRBJ2-5; TRBD1 is a possible D gene (5 bases). CDR3 length: 15 residues. With 4 bases removed from V and 3 bases from J, the gap between germline ends came to 15 bases. Germline V lookup: CDR1 KGHSH, CDR2 LQKENI. This CDR3 is CASSQRHGAEETQYF. CDR3 nucleotides: TGTGCCAGCTCACAGCGACATGGGGCAGAAGAGACCCAGTACTTC.

The chain combines TRBV7-3 with TRBJ2-2; TRBD2 aligns across 8 bases. Germline CDR1 and CDR2: SGHTA and FQGTGA. Trimming at V came to 5 bases and at J to 2 bases, leaving 7 bases not matched to a gene. The CDR3 length is 16 residues. The CDR3 coding sequence is TGTGCCAGCAGCCTCCAAGCGGGGGCAAACACCGGGGAGCTGTTTTTT. Its translation is CASSLQAGANTGELFF.

This rearrangement joins TRBV30 to TRBJ2-1; 11 bases are shared with TRBD2. Trimming removed 0 bases from V and 2 bases from J; junction bases left unmatched: 3. The CDR3 covers 16 residues. CDR1 and CDR2 from the germline V gene are GTSNPN and SVGIG (reference sequence). The CDR3 region is CAWSVPGLAAYNEQFF. DNA for the CDR3: TGTGCCTGGAGTGTACCGGGACTAGCGGCCTACAATGAGCAGTTCTTC.

The chain has TRBV5-1 and TRBJ1-2; a weak D match, TRBD1 (5 bases). V lost 4 bases and J 8 bases, leaving 21 bases between the germline ends. The CDR3 spans 15 residues. The germline V gene has CDR1 SGHRS and CDR2 YFSETQ. CDR3 amino acids: CASSEGSGGSKGYTF. The CDR3 DNA sequence: TGCGCCAGCAGCGAGGGCTCGGGGGGATCTAAAGGCTACACCTTC.

The chain is built from TRBV4-1 and TRBJ2-3; TRBD2 might be the D (5 bases). There are 14 residues in the CDR3. V was trimmed by 1 base and J by 2 bases, leaving 7 bases between them. Per the germline V gene, CDR1 is MGHRA and CDR2 is YSYEKL. The chain's CDR3 is CASSQVTTTDTQYF. As DNA, the CDR3 is TGCGCCAGCAGCCAAGTGACTACCACAGATACGCAGTATTTT.

This chain connects TRBV21-1 to TRBJ1-1. TRBV21-1 is a pseudogene locus. CDR3 length: 17 amino acids. Here the CDR3 reads CASSKDNTIQMNTEAFF. The CDR3 coding sequence is TGTGCCAGCAGCAAAGACAACACTATCCAAATGAACACTGAAGCTTTCTTT.